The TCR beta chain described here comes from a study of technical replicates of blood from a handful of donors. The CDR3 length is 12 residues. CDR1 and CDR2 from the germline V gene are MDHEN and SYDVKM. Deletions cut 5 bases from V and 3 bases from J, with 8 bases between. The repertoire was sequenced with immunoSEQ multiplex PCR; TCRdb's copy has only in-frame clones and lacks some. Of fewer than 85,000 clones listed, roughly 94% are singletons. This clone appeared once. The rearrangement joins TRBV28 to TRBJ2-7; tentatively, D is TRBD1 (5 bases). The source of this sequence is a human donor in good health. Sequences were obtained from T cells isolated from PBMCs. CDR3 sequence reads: CASSPDNYEQYF. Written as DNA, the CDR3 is TGTGCCAGCAGTCCGGACAACTACGAGCAGTACTTC. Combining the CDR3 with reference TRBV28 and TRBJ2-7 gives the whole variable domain DVKVTQSSRYLVKRTGEKVFLECVQDMDHENMFWYRQDPGLGLRLIYFSYDVKMKEKGDIPEGYSVSREKKERFSLILESASTNQTSMYLCASSPDNYEQYFGPGTRLTVT.